These 16 T cell receptor beta chains were all obtained from the same sample, sequenced in a study of blood T cell repertoires in COVID-19. TCRdb keeps only in-frame clones here, not all; method: immunoSEQ multiplex PCR. The repertoire holds roughly 250,000 clones, 80% to 95% seen once, with about 1.9% in the top ten. The sequencing input was PBMCs or T cells enriched from blood (not recorded which). The receptors shown here come from a woman aged 18-29 years who had recovered from COVID-19.

The chain has TRBV18 and TRBJ2-1, with a possible D match to TRBD2 (6 bases). Trimming left V 1 base short and J 2 bases short, with 9 bases between. Germline V gene lookup returns CDR1 KGHSH and CDR2 LQKENI. The CDR3 is 15 amino acids. The CDR3 protein is CASSPRGNPYNEQFF. The CDR3 coding sequence is TGTGCCAGCTCACCACGCGGGAACCCCTACAATGAGCAGTTCTTC.

The chain couples TRBV5-8 to TRBJ1-6; 12 bases fit TRBD1. CDR1 and CDR2 from the germline V gene are SGHTS and YDEGEE. The CDR3 totals 13 residues. The V segment lost 7 bases and the J segment 12 bases; nucleotides outside the gene matches: 5. The CDR3 here is CASSRDRGRPLHF. In nucleotides, the CDR3 is TGTGCCAGCTCCCGGGACAGGGGGCGACCCCTCCACTTT. The full variable domain, completed using reference TRBV5-8 and TRBJ1-6, is EAGVTQSPTHLIKTRGQQATLRCSPISGHTSVYWYQQALGLGLQFLLWYDEGEERNRGNFPPRFSGRQFPNYSSELNVNALELEDSALYLCASSRDRGRPLHFGNGTRLTVT.

The chain uses TRBV4-2 and TRBJ1-6, with D unclear. The CDR3 has 15 residues. Trimming stripped 0 bases from V and 7 bases from J, with 10 bases between. Per the germline V gene, CDR1 is LGHNA and CDR2 is YNFKEQ. CDR3 sequence: CASSQDMAANSPLHF. DNA of the CDR3: TGTGCCAGCAGCCAAGATATGGCAGCGAATTCACCCCTCCACTTT.

This clone was recorded once. V gene TRBV10-3 combines with J gene TRBJ2-7; 7 positions agree with TRBD1. This CDR3 region has 15 residues. The junction had 9 bases not matched to a gene; V was cut back by 0 bases and J by 7 bases. CDR1 is ENHRY and CDR2 is SYGVKD in the germline V gene. The CDR3 nucleotides are TGTGCCATCAGTGAGTCACTGACAGGGCAGGGGGAGCAGTACTTC. As protein: CAISESLTGQGEQYF.

The V gene is TRBV6-5, the J gene TRBJ1-2; D perhaps matches TRBD1 (6 bases). This CDR3 is 15 amino acids long. Trimming shortened V by 6 bases and J by 0 bases, and 14 bases separated the two germline ends. Germline assignment: CDR1 MNHEY and CDR2 SVGAGI. The CDR3 sequence is CASSMTGTSNYGYTF. CDR3 nucleotides: TGTGCCAGCAGCATGACCGGGACATCTAACTATGGCTACACCTTC.

In this sample, this clone turned up a few times. V usage is TRBV28 and J usage is TRBJ1-2, with no clear D. The CDR3 length is 14 residues. Germline CDR1 reads MDHEN; CDR2 reads SYDVKM. V lost 2 bases and J 8 bases, leaving 15 bases between the germline ends. The CDR3: CASSLDLLTGGYTF. DNA of the CDR3: TGTGCCAGCAGTTTAGATTTGCTCACCGGGGGCTACACCTTC.

This clone came up once. This chain uses TRBV28 with TRBJ1-2, with TRBD1 identical over 11 bases. The CDR3 sequence is 15 residues long. V was pared by 5 bases and J by 4 bases, with 6 bases of the junction left unmatched. In germline, CDR1 is MDHEN, CDR2 SYDVKM. The CDR3 sequence: CASSVPGQGGYGYTF. CDR3 coding DNA: TGTGCCAGCAGTGTTCCGGGACAGGGGGGCTATGGCTACACCTTC.

V gene TRBV21-1 combines with J gene TRBJ2-1; the D segment call TRBD2 is taken from the table without a DNA check. TRBV21-1 is given as a pseudogene. The CDR3 is made up of 16 amino acids. CDR3 in amino acids: CASSLRRRSSYNEQFF. The CDR3 nucleotides are TGTGCCAGCAGCCTCCGGCGGCGGAGCTCCTACAATGAGCAGTTCTTC.

This rearrangement joins TRBV27 to TRBJ2-3; D perhaps matches TRBD2 (5 bases). Germline loops: CDR1 MNHEY, CDR2 SMNVEV (reference sequence). Trimming cost V 5 bases and J 0 bases, with 9 bases left between them. The CDR3 covers 14 residues. The CDR3 coding sequence is TGTGCCAGCAGTGGAAGGACTAGCACAGATACGCAGTATTTT. Translating gives CASSGRTSTDTQYF.

CDR3 sequence reads: CATSDLPPGFGANVLTF. Here the CDR3 DNA reads TGTGCCACCAGTGATTTACCCCCAGGGTTTGGGGCCAACGTCCTGACTTTC. The rearrangement joins TRBV24-1 to TRBJ2-6; TRBD1 might be the D (5 bases). The V gene's germline CDR1 is KGHDR and CDR2 SFDVKD. This CDR3 contains 17 residues. Trimming took off 1 base at V and 3 bases at J, with 12 bases between the two ends.

The chain carries TRBV4-1 and TRBJ2-1; TRBD2 is a possible D gene (6 bases). Germline lookup yields CDR1 MGHRA and CDR2 YSYEKL. Between the trimmed V and J ends, which lost 3 bases and 4 bases, there was a span of 13 bases. This CDR3 spans 15 amino acids. The CDR3 region is CASSHGRGEYNEQFF. The CDR3 coding sequence is TGCGCCAGCAGCCACGGGCGGGGTGAATACAATGAGCAGTTCTTC.

The chain is built from TRBV19 and TRBJ2-1; TRBD2 agrees at 7 bases. With 2 bases clipped from V and 2 bases from J, the junction kept 0 bases outside the gene matches. CDR3 length equals 14 residues. Germline values: CDR1 LNHDA, CDR2 SQIVND (reference sequence). The CDR3 loop is CASSILAAYNEQFF. The CDR3 DNA is TGTGCCAGTAGTATACTAGCGGCCTACAATGAGCAGTTCTTC. Full variable domain (missing parts from reference TRBV19 and TRBJ2-1): DGGITQSPKYLFRKEGQNVTLSCEQNLNHDAMYWYRQDPGQGLRLIYYSQIVNDFQKGDIAEGYSVSREKKESFPLTVTSAQKNPTAFYLCASSILAAYNEQFFGPGTRLTVL.

The chain carries TRBV28 and TRBJ1-2; no clear D. The CDR3 loop spans 13 amino acids. The germline V and J ends were trimmed by 2 bases and 8 bases, with 12 bases remaining between them. Germline loops: CDR1 MDHEN, CDR2 SYDVKM. CDR3 nucleotides: TGTGCCAGCAGTTTAGCGGGGAATTGGGGCTACACCTTC. Residues: CASSLAGNWGYTF.

The rearrangement uses TRBV11-3 and TRBJ1-2; D remains unclear. The germline V gene has CDR1 SGHNT and CDR2 YENEEA. V was pared by 4 bases and J by 8 bases, with 17 bases between. The CDR3 contains 14 residues. CDR3: CASSSVRPLWGYTF. The CDR3 DNA reads as TGTGCCAGCAGCTCCGTCAGGCCCCTCTGGGGCTACACCTTC. Drawing the rest from reference TRBV11-3 and TRBJ1-2, the complete variable domain is EAGVVQSPRYKIIEKKQPVAFWCNPISGHNTLYWYLQNLGQGPELLIRYENEEAVDDSQLPKDRFSAERLKGVDSTLKIQPAELGDSAVYLCASSSVRPLWGYTFGSGTRLTVV.

The V and J genes are TRBV6-5 and TRBJ1-1; the D is unclear. With 6 bases removed from V and 5 bases from J, the gap between germline ends came to 16 bases. Germline V gene lookup returns CDR1 MNHEY and CDR2 SVGAGI. This CDR3 has 14 residues. CDR3 in amino acids: CASSLGPPGTEAFF. The CDR3 DNA sequence: TGTGCCAGCAGCCTCGGACCTCCGGGGACTGAAGCTTTCTTT.

The V gene is TRBV27, the J gene TRBJ2-7, with 7 bases identical to TRBD1. V trimming: 6 bases; J trimming: 6 bases; junction bases outside the gene matches: 20. The CDR3 runs to 17 residues. Germline V gives CDR1 MNHEY, CDR2 SMNVEV (reference sequence). CDR3 bases: TGTGCCAGCAGGAAAACAGGGGAACCGCCCGGACGTGGCGAGCAGTACTTC. Protein sequence: CASRKTGEPPGRGEQYF.